This T cell receptor (beta chain) originates from a study of neurological immune-mediated disorders. Germline values: CDR1 MDHEN, CDR2 SYDVKM. The CDR3 is 14 residues long. TCRdb processed the 5' RACE reads anew with MiXCR; each CDR3 protein has one entry. The data show 80,000 or so distinct CDR3 sequences, under 10% seen once. Comment on this clonotype: A much larger clone lies one base from this, so it may be a read error.

The source of this sequence is a man aged 45-65 years in good health. The chain couples TRBV28 to TRBJ2-7, with unresolved D. Source material: PBMCs. CDR3 nucleotides: TGTGCCAACAGTTTAAGTTTCAGCTCCTACGAGCAGTACTTC. Its protein product is CANSLSFSSYEQYF.